This T cell receptor beta chain emerged from a study of control samples from healthy donors and cancer patients. The CDR3 is 16 residues long. V lost 5 bases, J lost 3 bases, and 18 bases lay in between. The germline gives CDR1 SGHAT, CDR2 FQNNGV. Sequenced by immunoSEQ multiplex PCR; TCRdb stores in-frame clones only, minus some. The table shows around 77,000 clones, with almost 95% occurring only once. The rearrangement uses TRBV11-2 and TRBJ2-3, with D perhaps TRBD1 or TRBD2 (5 bases each). Input material: blood. The clonotype was recovered from a woman aged 55-75 years in good health. The CDR3 sequence: CASSRDPQRGTDTQYF. CDR3 bases: TGTGCCAGCAGCCGGGACCCCCAGCGCGGGACAGATACGCAGTATTTT.